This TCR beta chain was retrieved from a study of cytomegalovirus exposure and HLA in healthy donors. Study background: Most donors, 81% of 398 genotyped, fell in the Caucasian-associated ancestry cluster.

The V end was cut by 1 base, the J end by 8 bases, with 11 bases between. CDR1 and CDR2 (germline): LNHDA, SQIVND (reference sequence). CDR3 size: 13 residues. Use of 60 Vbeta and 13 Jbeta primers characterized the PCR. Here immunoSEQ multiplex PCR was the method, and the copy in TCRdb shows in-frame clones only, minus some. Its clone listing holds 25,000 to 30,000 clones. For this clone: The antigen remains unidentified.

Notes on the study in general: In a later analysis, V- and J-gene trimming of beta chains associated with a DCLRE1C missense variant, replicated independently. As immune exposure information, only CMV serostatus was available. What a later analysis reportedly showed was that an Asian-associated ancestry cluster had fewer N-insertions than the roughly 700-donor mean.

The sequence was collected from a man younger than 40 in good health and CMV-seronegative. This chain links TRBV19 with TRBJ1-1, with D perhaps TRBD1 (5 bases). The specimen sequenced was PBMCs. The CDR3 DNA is TGTGCCAGTAGTATAGGACAGAGAACAGAAGCTTTCTTT. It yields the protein CASSIGQRTEAFF.